This TCR beta chain is drawn from a study of blood T cell repertoires in COVID-19. Overall study context: PBMCs, B-cell-depleted T cells, or T cells were the source of the cDNA or gDNA that made up the material.

The CDR3 has 15 residues. V was clipped by 3 bases and J by 7 bases; unmatched bases: 9. The germline gives CDR1 MGHRA, CDR2 YSYEKL. Some clones are missing from TCRdb's copy, which holds only in-frame ones; the method was immunoSEQ multiplex PCR. Altogether fewer than 300,000 clones are present, 80% to 95% being singletons, with the ten largest covering 2% to 3%. In Seattle, patients joined the study during active infection and were tracked longitudinally. V gene TRBV4-1 combines with J gene TRBJ1-1, with 9 positions matching TRBD1. Sequencing used peripheral blood. The receptor was isolated from a person under 30 with COVID-19, enrolled during active disease. CDR3 amino acids: CASSQTRDRASEAFF. The DNA of the CDR3 is TGCGCCAGCAGCCAGACCCGGGACAGGGCTAGTGAAGCTTTCTTT.